Shown below are 26 T cell receptor beta chains from a single sample sequenced in a study of blood T cells in healthy people across ages. Alongside a J-beta primer mix, a sample-barcoded 5' primer served in a second PCR lasting about 7 to 12 cycles. A single record per CDR3 protein comes from TCRdb applying MiXCR to the 5' RACE reads. The sample lists around 1,000,000 distinct CDR3 sequences, around 25% occurring once. A further study also used this sample, focusing on T cells of mothers and their children.

Sequenced material: blood. The receptors come from a girl aged 2 to 10 in good health.

The gene calls are TRBV6-2 or TRBV6-3 and TRBJ2-1; 10 bases are a match to TRBD1. This CDR3 contains 14 residues. Germline loops: CDR1 MNHEY, CDR2 SVGEGT. V shed 4 bases and J 9 bases; nucleotides not matched to a gene: 6. The CDR3, as DNA: TGTGCCAGCAGTTCGGGACAGGGGAGGACTGAGCAGTTCTTC. Protein sequence: CASSSGQGRTEQFF.

The chain is built from TRBV9 and TRBJ2-3; no reliable D call. V gave up 3 bases and J gave up 12 bases, with 11 bases separating them. The CDR3 sequence is 11 residues long. Germline V gene lookup returns CDR1 SGDLS and CDR2 YYNGEE. This chain's CDR3 is CASSGAGAQYF. For the CDR3, the DNA is TGTGCCAGCAGCGGGGCCGGAGCCCAGTATTTT.

This clonotype has a handful of counts. The chain links TRBV7-8 to TRBJ2-1; D is possibly TRBD1 (6 bases). The J call may be wrong; the DNA end is better matched by TRBJ2-7. Germline values: CDR1 SGHVS, CDR2 FQNEAQ. The CDR3 is made up of 15 amino acids. CDR3: CASSIDPGQAYEQYF. In DNA form, the CDR3 reads TGTGCCAGCAGTATTGACCCGGGACAAGCCTACGAGCAGTACTTC.

This clonotype appeared a few times. The chain is built from TRBV29-1 and TRBJ1-2; D gene unclear. Germline-derived CDR1 and CDR2 are SQVTM and ANQGSEA. The length of the CDR3 is 11 residues. Trimming pared 5 bases from V and 8 bases from J, leaving 12 bases between. The CDR3 nucleotides read TGCAGCGTTCAAATAGGAGGAGGCTACACCTTC. Amino acid sequence: CSVQIGGGYTF.

The chain employs TRBV7-2 and TRBJ2-3; D is perhaps TRBD2 (6 bases). Germline V lookup: CDR1 SGHTA, CDR2 FQGNSA. Trimming removed 1 base from V and 5 bases from J, with 16 bases in between. This CDR3 comprises 16 residues. CDR3 nucleotides: TGTACCAGCAGCTTAGACCTGACTAGTTCGGTAGATACGCAGTATTTT. Translation gives CTSSLDLTSSVDTQYF.

The J gene is TRBJ1-1, the V gene TRBV29-1, with 7 bases identical to TRBD1. V lost 6 bases to trimming and J lost 8 bases; unmatched junction nucleotides: 15. This CDR3 is built from 14 residues. In germline, CDR1 is SQVTM, CDR2 ANQGSEA. This chain's CDR3 is CSVVQDRITGEAFF. The CDR3 DNA reads as TGCAGCGTGGTGCAGGACAGGATTACGGGCGAAGCTTTCTTT.

This chain connects TRBV4-3 to TRBJ1-2, with 9 bases that match TRBD1. Germline values: CDR1 LGHNA, CDR2 YSLEER. V gave up 3 bases and J gave up 8 bases; unmatched junction bases: 10. There are 15 residues in the CDR3. The CDR3 sequence: CASSHGPGQGRGYTF. The CDR3 nucleotides read TGCGCCAGCAGCCACGGACCGGGACAGGGAAGAGGCTACACCTTC.

This clonotype was detected only a few times. The V call is TRBV29-1, the J call TRBJ2-5; TRBD2 matches at 9 bases. Near its end, the DNA agrees better with TRBJ2-7, so the J call may be wrong. From germline, CDR1 is SQVTM and CDR2 ANQGSEA. The CDR3 runs 15 residues. The CDR3 nucleotides are TGCAGCGTTGAAGACAGACTAGCGGAAACCTACGAGCAGTACTTC. It is translated as CSVEDRLAETYEQYF.

This clonotype came up a few times. The genes are TRBV15 and TRBJ2-1, with 7 bases that match TRBD1. The germline gives CDR1 LNHNV, CDR2 YYDKDF (reference sequence). The junction had 9 bases not matched to a gene; V was cut back by 1 base and J by 6 bases. The CDR3 runs to 16 residues. The CDR3 spells CATSRVRQGRGNEQFF. CDR3 nucleotides: TGTGCCACCAGCAGAGTAAGACAGGGAAGGGGCAATGAGCAGTTCTTC.

As to this clonotype: One end of the junction varies from germline; a read error may be responsible. V usage is TRBV7-6 and J usage is TRBJ2-1, with 8 bases fitting TRBD2. This CDR3 spans 15 amino acids. Germline-derived CDR1 and CDR2 are SGHVS and FNYEAQ. CDR3 sequence: CASRLAEPSYNEQFF. The DNA for the CDR3 is TGTGCCAGCAGACTAGCGGAACCCTCCTACAACGAGCAGTTCTTC.

This clonotype has a count of ten or more. The V gene is TRBV11-2, the J gene TRBJ2-1; 11 bases are shared with TRBD1. This CDR3 has 15 residues. Germline trimming cut 4 bases from V and 4 bases from J; bases unmatched to any gene: 3. Germline CDR1 SGHAT, CDR2 FQNNGV. CDR3: CASSSGTGGYNEQFF. CDR3 nucleotides: TGTGCCAGCAGCTCCGGGACAGGGGGGTACAATGAGCAGTTCTTC.

The chain is built from TRBV20-1 and TRBJ2-4; 7 positions match TRBD1. CDR1 and CDR2 (germline): DFQATT, SNEGSKA (reference sequence). V lost 1 base, J lost 8 bases, and 17 bases stayed unmatched. The CDR3 sequence is 17 residues long. The CDR3 sequence: CSARGYREQGNVDIQYF. In DNA form, the CDR3 reads TGCAGTGCTAGAGGTTACCGAGAACAGGGGAATGTGGACATTCAGTACTTC.

This clonotype was observed a few times. The J gene is TRBJ1-4, the V gene TRBV24-1; perhaps TRBD1 as D (6 bases). The germline V gene encodes CDR1 KGHDR and CDR2 SFDVKD. Trimming removed 4 bases from V and 16 bases from J, with 15 bases in between. The CDR3 is 12 amino acids. The chain's CDR3 is CATSEPTGGPFF. The CDR3 bases are TGTGCCACCAGTGAACCGACAGGAGGTCCGTTTTTT.

This clonotype was seen ten or more times. This sequence joins TRBV28 and TRBJ1-2; TRBD1 is a possible D gene (6 bases). In germline, CDR1 is MDHEN, CDR2 SYDVKM. Trimming shortened V by 3 bases and J by 4 bases, and 9 bases separated the two germline ends. The CDR3 runs 13 residues. The CDR3 DNA follows: TGTGCCAGCAGTTTTGGACAGCTCTATGGCTACACCTTC. Encoded protein: CASSFGQLYGYTF.

This clonotype was observed a few times. This chain uses TRBV20-1 with TRBJ2-2, with TRBD2 identical over 9 bases. This CDR3 region has 16 residues. V lost 0 bases and J lost 4; bases outside the gene matches: 6. The V gene's germline CDR1 is DFQATT and CDR2 SNEGSKA (reference sequence). This chain's CDR3 is CSARDTAGGLTGELFF. The DNA of the CDR3 is TGCAGTGCTAGAGATACAGCGGGAGGCCTCACCGGGGAGCTGTTTTTT.

This clonotype was seen a handful of times. The chain links TRBV6-2 or TRBV6-3 to TRBJ2-5; 8 bases map to TRBD2. The J segment lost 1 base and the V segment lost 5 bases, leaving 6 bases of the junction unmatched. Germline V CDR1 and CDR2: MNHEY, SVGEGT. This CDR3 region has 15 residues. DNA for the CDR3: TGTGCCAGCAGTACCCGAACTAGCGGCCAAGAGACCCAGTACTTC. Translating gives CASSTRTSGQETQYF.

This chain joins TRBV28 and TRBJ1-1; 8 bases line up with TRBD1. V dropped 4 bases and J dropped 3; count of bases not matched to a gene: 7. The CDR3 is 15 residues long. CDR1 MDHEN and CDR2 SYDVKM come from the germline V gene. CDR3 residues: CASSSLQGAHTEAFF. CDR3 sequence (DNA): TGTGCCAGCAGTTCTCTTCAGGGGGCTCACACTGAAGCTTTCTTT. Looking up the rest from reference TRBV28 and TRBJ1-1 gives the full variable domain: DVKVTQSSRYLVKRTGEKVFLECVQDMDHENMFWYRQDPGLGLRLIYFSYDVKMKEKGDIPEGYSVSREKKERFSLILESASTNQTSMYLCASSSLQGAHTEAFFGQGTRLTVV.

There are a few counts of this clonotype. J is TRBJ1-2 and V is TRBV9, with D tentatively TRBD1 (6 bases). This CDR3 has 14 amino acids. The V end was cut by 4 bases, the J end by 4 bases, with 14 bases between. CDR1 is SGDLS, CDR2 YYNGEE, per germline. The CDR3 DNA sequence: TGTGCCAGCAGCTCCCGGACAGATCTCTATGGCTACACCTTC. Its protein product is CASSSRTDLYGYTF.

A few counts support this clonotype. The chain links TRBV4-2 to TRBJ2-5; D uncertain. The germline V gene has CDR1 LGHNA and CDR2 YNFKEQ. The V end was cut by 1 base, the J end by 0 bases, with 9 bases between. The CDR3 is 15 residues long. CDR3 DNA: TGTGCCAGCAGCCAAGCCAGCGTAAACCAAGAGACCCAGTACTTC. Protein sequence: CASSQASVNQETQYF.

The chain employs TRBV28 and TRBJ2-1; D possibly corresponds to TRBD1 (5 bases). Germline CDR1 MDHEN, CDR2 SYDVKM. The ends were cut back, 7 bases at V and 9 bases at J, with 10 bases in the middle. CDR3 length: 11 residues. The CDR3 DNA is TGTGCCAGCAAGGGGAAGAGTGAGCAGTTCTTC. Protein sequence: CASKGKSEQFF. The variable domain in full, with the rest retrieved from reference TRBV28 and TRBJ2-1, is DVKVTQSSRYLVKRTGEKVFLECVQDMDHENMFWYRQDPGLGLRLIYFSYDVKMKEKGDIPEGYSVSREKKERFSLILESASTNQTSMYLCASKGKSEQFFGPGTRLTVL.

The genes are TRBV29-1 and TRBJ2-5; 8 bases align to TRBD2. The germline V gene encodes CDR1 SQVTM and CDR2 ANQGSEA. This CDR3 has 13 amino acids. Losses at the gene ends were 4 bases for V and 2 bases for J; bases not matched to a gene: 3. CDR3 sequence: CSVVPSGQETQYF. For the CDR3, the DNA is TGCAGCGTTGTCCCTAGCGGGCAAGAGACCCAGTACTTC.

This clonotype has more than one count but fewer than ten. V and J are TRBV10-3 and TRBJ2-7, with a weak D call TRBD1 (6 bases). The CDR3 consists of 14 residues. V lost 5 bases and J 0 bases, leaving 11 bases between the germline ends. The germline V gene has CDR1 ENHRY and CDR2 SYGVKD. CDR3 in DNA: TGTGCCATCAGTCCTGGCAGGGGCTCCTACGAGCAGTACTTC. Translating gives CAISPGRGSYEQYF.

About this clonotype itself: Given the absence of the conserved phenylalanine or tryptophan at the CDR3 end, a read error is likely. The V call is TRBV10-3, the J call TRBJ2-7; a weak D match, TRBD1 (6 bases). The germline V and J ends were trimmed by 8 bases and 7 bases, with 15 bases remaining between them. The CDR3 covers 12 residues. The germline V gene encodes CDR1 ENHRY and CDR2 SYGVKD. In DNA, the CDR3 is TGTGCCATCGGCACAGGGAAAGGTGAGCAGTACCTC. Translation: CAIGTGKGEQYL.

This clonotype was counted only a few times. The gene calls are TRBV4-3 and TRBJ2-4, with 8 bases that match TRBD1. The CDR3 consists of 18 residues. Germline CDR1 is LGHNA and CDR2 is YSLEER. V trimming: 4 bases; J trimming: 5 bases; junction bases outside the gene matches: 16. CDR3 nucleotides: TGCGCCAGCAGCCCCCGGTTGGGACAGGCTGTTTTCCAAAACATTCAGTACTTC. Its protein product is CASSPRLGQAVFQNIQYF.

Comments on this clonotype: One end of the junction does not line up with germline, which may come from a read error. The chain links TRBV6-5 to TRBJ1-4; D not resolved. CDR3 length: 14 amino acids. CDR1 MNHEY and CDR2 SVGAGI come from the germline V gene. CDR3 protein: CASSYSATSEKLFF. In DNA, the CDR3 is TGTGCCAGCAGTTACAGCGCCACTAGTGAAAAACTGTTTTTT.

The rearrangement links TRBV29-1 to TRBJ1-3; the D gene is possibly TRBD1 (6 bases). V was pared by 2 bases and J by 1 base, with 12 bases between. This CDR3 region has 15 residues. Germline V gives CDR1 SQVTM, CDR2 ANQGSEA. For the CDR3, the DNA is TGCAGCGTTGAATGGGACACAAAATCTGGAAACACCATATATTTT. It encodes CSVEWDTKSGNTIYF.